Here is one T cell receptor (beta chain) with its context. In its sample, this clonotype was seen a few times. It lacks a known antigen. Base qualities are missing; no much larger clone stands one base away. The record originates from a study of blood T cells in healthy people across ages (dated by TCRdb to about 2015). With regard to the full study: In model experiments, template switching captured roughly one uniquely barcoded TCR beta cDNA molecule for every two T cells. To track age-related changes in TCR beta repertoire diversity, the study relied on deep sequencing normalized with unique cDNA molecular identifiers. Four age groups were formed from the donors: young (average approximately 15 years), middle-aged (around 40), aged (roughly 56) and long-lived (less than 85). To avoid experimental bias, donors of different ages were distributed randomly across sequencing lanes. For two donors (one aged 18 to 30 and one aged 80 or older), the study analyzed two additional independent replicas of 1 million unique cDNA reads from the same blood draw.

From the cysteine up to the phenylalanine, the CDR3 has a length of 14 residues. CDR3 DNA is the only sequence kept; it has 42 bases, read in frame from the first base. The germline V gene supplies CDR1 ENHRY and CDR2 SYGVKD. Receptors were amplified or captured by 5' RACE. TCRdb shows the sequencer as Illumina HiSeq 2500. A second PCR of roughly 7 to 12 cycles was performed with a sample-barcoded 5' primer and a J-beta primer mix. A unique molecular identifier was introduced onto each TCR beta cDNA molecule by a template-switch 5' adaptor carrying 12 random nucleotides. Each sample yielded at least 3 million CDR3-containing paired-end reads. First-strand cDNA synthesis was performed from all RNA using the Mint cDNA synthesis kit, with priming by a TRBC-specific oligonucleotide. Following uracil-DNA glycosylase treatment, all cDNA underwent a first 18-cycle PCR with the universal primers M1SS and BC2_uni_R. Per the authors' processing: For normalization, 1 million high-quality reads were randomly selected from each sample, with every read carrying a distinct molecular identifier. Instead of being binned into consensus sequences, reads with shared molecular identifiers were discarded. MiTCR, run with a Q25 quality threshold and the strictest error-elimination algorithm, handled CDR3 identification, clonotype clustering and error correction. A nonparametric unseen species model using Euler transformation provided a lower-bound estimate of total TCR beta diversity. The public sequencing data were trimmed at Q25 with fastp and processed into clonotypes with MiXCR by TCRdb, which kept only in-frame beta chains. Entries that share a CDR3 protein sequence are merged under the most common genes and DNA. Clone size and V and J calls follow TCRdb, not the original study. This sample has about 1.5 million distinct CDR3 sequences in its table, and roughly 45% of those were observed once. Clones ranked in the top ten supply roughly 7.9% of the sample.

Findings and caveats that apply to the study as a whole: Estimates of total diversity from one million sequenced T cells were regarded as lower bounds and underestimates. There was a strong correlation between observed TCR beta diversity and the percentage of naive T cells measured by flow cytometry. Observed TCR beta diversity per million T cells fell roughly linearly with age, and a significant reduction was already apparent by age around 40. Bulk unsorted PBMC profiling prevented conclusive comparison of naive and antigen-experienced compartments. Because the CMV infection status of the donors was unknown, age-related changes in expanded clonotypes may potentially have been confounded. Compared with the aged group, the long-lived group had more naive CD4+ T cells, fewer expanded clones and increased TCR diversity, a pattern suggesting age selection.

The roughly 37 donors, aged about 6 to 100 years, were systemically healthy Caucasian individuals from Russia. Around 10 milliliters of peripheral blood were collected from each donor into EDTA-treated Vacutainer tubes. Ficoll-Paque density-gradient centrifugation was used to isolate PBMCs, with at least 6.5 million obtained per sample. Trizol reagent was used to extract total RNA from the PBMCs, yielding at least 5.5 micrograms per sample. For every donor, flow cytometry on a PBMC aliquot measured the percentage of naive CD45RAhigh/CD27high T cells. Sequencing was carried out using blood. The rearrangement joined TRBV10-3 to TRBJ2-1; the D gene lacks a confident call. With the DNA end fitting TRBJ2-7 better, the J assignment may be wrong. The receptor was isolated from a woman between 18 and 30 years old in good health. The CDR3: CAISVHQMNNEQYF. In nucleotide form, the sequence is TGTGCCATCAGTGTTCACCAGATGAACAATGAGCAGTACTTC.